The 29 T cell receptor beta chains listed next were all sequenced from one sample in a study of T cell repertoires in cytomegalovirus infection. TCRdb ran MiXCR on the reads and lists one entry per CDR3 protein. The sample lists hundreds of thousands of distinct CDR3 sequences, 20% to 25% seen once, with approximately 8.2% in the top ten. What was sequenced was CD8+ T cells from PBMCs. Every receptor here comes from a human donor in good health (CMV status not recorded). Some clones in this sample may be carry-over from other donors' samples.

The rearrangement links TRBV29-1 to TRBJ1-2, with D uncertain. V gave up 7 bases and J gave up 4 bases, with 22 bases separating them. Germline loops: CDR1 SQVTM, CDR2 ANQGSEA. This CDR3 comprises 15 residues. As DNA, the CDR3 is TGCAGCGCAGAAAGTGTCCTGTGGGATTCCTATGGCTACACCTTC. This gives the protein CSAESVLWDSYGYTF.

This clonotype has a handful of counts. The V gene is TRBV11-2, the J gene TRBJ1-5, with a weak D call TRBD1 (6 bases). Trimming stripped 3 bases from V and 4 bases from J, with 19 bases between. Germline assignment: CDR1 SGHAT and CDR2 FQNNGV. The CDR3 sequence is 17 residues long. The CDR3 DNA is TGTGCCAGCAGCTTTTGGACCCTCGAGGGGGGGAATCAGCCCCAGCATTTT. Translated: CASSFWTLEGGNQPQHF.

The chain carries TRBV7-8 and TRBJ2-1, with TRBD2 identical over 7 bases. The CDR3 runs to 15 residues. Germline V gene sequence: CDR1 SGHVS, CDR2 FQNEAQ. J was trimmed by 0 bases and V by 3 bases; bases with no gene match: 2. The CDR3 is CASSFGLDSYNEQFF. CDR3 DNA sequence: TGTGCCAGCAGCTTCGGACTAGACTCCTACAATGAGCAGTTCTTC.

The chain has TRBV27 and TRBJ2-1; 9 nucleotides align to TRBD2. Germline V gene sequence: CDR1 MNHEY, CDR2 SMNVEV (reference sequence). The CDR3 runs 15 residues. After removal of 6 bases from V and 5 bases from J, the junction contained 8 bases not matched to a gene. CDR3: CASRSRGGLNNEQFF. In DNA form, the CDR3 reads TGTGCCAGCAGGTCGCGGGGGGGCCTTAACAATGAGCAGTTCTTC.

The gene calls are TRBV12-5 and TRBJ2-7; D remains unclear. Germline values: CDR1 LGHNT, CDR2 FRNRAP. The V end lost 3 bases, the J end lost 5 bases, and 5 bases lay between the germline ends. The length of the CDR3 is 11 residues. The CDR3: CASGFSDEQYF. The CDR3 DNA is TGTGCTAGTGGTTTTTCGGACGAGCAGTACTTC.

The chain recombines TRBV2 with TRBJ2-2; 8 nucleotides line up with TRBD2. The CDR3 has 16 residues. Germline CDR1 SNHLY, CDR2 FYNNEI. The V gene end was trimmed by 4 bases and the J gene end by 2 bases; junction bases not matched to a gene: 6. The CDR3 DNA sequence: TGTGCCAGCAGTGTCCCAGCGGGGGCTAACACCGGGGAGCTGTTTTTT. Protein sequence: CASSVPAGANTGELFF. Full variable domain (rest looked up from reference TRBV2 and TRBJ2-2): EPEVTQTPSHQVTQMGQEVILRCVPISNHLYFYWYRQILGQKVEFLVSFYNNEISEKSEIFDDQFSVERPDGSNFTLKIRSTKLEDSAMYFCASSVPAGANTGELFFGEGSRLTVL.

This clonotype was detected only a few times. V is TRBV7-2 and J is TRBJ2-3; tentatively, D is TRBD1 or TRBD2 (5 bases each). Germline lookup yields CDR1 SGHTA and CDR2 FQGNSA. V shed 1 base and J shed 6 bases, with 20 bases lying between them. The CDR3 runs to 17 residues. CDR3 protein: CASSLGPGPPPVDTQYF. Written as DNA, the CDR3 is TGTGCCAGCAGCTTAGGACCGGGACCCCCTCCGGTGGATACGCAGTATTTT.

This clonotype has at least ten counts. This sequence joins TRBV7-9 and TRBJ2-1; unclear D gene. Germline V gene lookup returns CDR1 SEHNR and CDR2 FQNEAQ (reference sequence). Trimming removed 9 bases at V and 7 bases at J, with 10 bases between. The CDR3 covers 11 residues. CDR3 residues: CASTAGNEQFF. CDR3 bases: TGTGCCAGTACGGCCGGGAATGAGCAGTTCTTC.

The chain combines TRBV20-1 with TRBJ2-3; the match to TRBD1 covers 7 bases. The CDR3 is 13 amino acids. Unmatched junction bases numbered 4, after V lost 5 bases and J lost 2 bases. CDR1 is DFQATT, CDR2 SNEGSKA, per germline (reference sequence). CDR3 in DNA: TGCAGTGCTTGGGACAGAACCACAGATACGCAGTATTTT. As protein: CSAWDRTTDTQYF.

The genes are TRBV7-6 and TRBJ1-5; weak D call: TRBD1 (6 bases). Per the germline V gene, CDR1 is SGHVS and CDR2 is FNYEAQ. V gave up 6 bases and J gave up 7 bases, with 19 bases separating them. The length of the CDR3 is 15 residues. CDR3 sequence reads: CASSPTGALGQPQHF. CDR3 DNA: TGTGCCAGCAGTCCAACGGGGGCGTTAGGGCAGCCCCAGCATTTT.

V is TRBV12-3 or TRBV12-4 and J is TRBJ2-2; 9 positions agree with TRBD1. The CDR3 contains 15 residues. V lost 3 bases to trimming and J lost 6 bases; unmatched junction nucleotides: 5. The DNA for the CDR3 is TGTGCCAGCAGTTTCCGGACAGGGGTCCCCGGGGAGCTGTTTTTT. Encoded protein: CASSFRTGVPGELFF.

This clonotype was seen a handful of times. The rearrangement joins TRBV7-9 to TRBJ2-1; 10 bases match TRBD1. V was clipped by 5 bases and J by 9 bases; unmatched bases: 4. The CDR3 loop spans 13 amino acids. Looked up from germline, CDR1 is SEHNR and CDR2 is FQNEAQ (reference sequence). CDR3 in amino acids: CASSHGTGVEQFF. The CDR3 region has the DNA TGTGCCAGCAGCCACGGGACAGGGGTTGAGCAGTTCTTC.

This chain joins TRBV5-6 and TRBJ2-1; TRBD1 agrees at 7 bases. From germline, CDR1 is SGHDT and CDR2 YYEEEE. This CDR3 contains 16 residues. Trimming removed 0 bases from V and 8 bases from J; junction bases left unmatched: 11. Here the CDR3 reads CASSLDWDSYIHEQFF. The DNA of the CDR3 is TGTGCCAGCAGCTTGGACTGGGACAGTTACATCCATGAGCAGTTCTTC. Looking up the rest from reference TRBV5-6 and TRBJ2-1 gives the full variable domain: DAGVTQSPTHLIKTRGQQVTLRCSPKSGHDTVSWYQQALGQGPQFIFQYYEEEERQRGNFPDRFSGHQFPNYSSELNVNALLLGDSALYLCASSLDWDSYIHEQFFGPGTRLTVL.

The chain employs TRBV28 and TRBJ2-3, with a possible D match to TRBD2 (5 bases). Looked up from germline, CDR1 is MDHEN and CDR2 is SYDVKM. V lost 6 bases, J lost 3 bases, and 16 bases lay in between. This CDR3 contains 15 residues. The CDR3 reads CASSWTRRATDTQYF. The CDR3 nucleotides read TGTGCCAGCAGCTGGACTCGGAGAGCTACAGATACGCAGTATTTT.

This chain connects TRBV10-3 to TRBJ2-6; D gene ambiguous. Germline V gene sequence: CDR1 ENHRY, CDR2 SYGVKD. There are 17 residues in the CDR3. V was clipped by 1 base and J by 0 bases, with 10 bases between them. CDR3 sequence (DNA): TGTGCCATCAGTGAGTGGGTACACTACTCTGGGGCCAACGTCCTGACTTTC. Translating gives CAISEWVHYSGANVLTF.

CDR3 amino acids: CASRLAETTDTQYF. For the CDR3, the DNA is TGTGCCAGCAGGCTCGCCGAAACGACAGATACGCAGTATTTT. The rearrangement links TRBV5-6 to TRBJ2-3, with D uncertain. Between the trimmed V and J ends, which lost 5 bases and 3 bases, there was a span of 13 bases. The CDR3 is 14 residues long. Germline V gene data show CDR1 as SGHDT and CDR2 as YYEEEE.

This clonotype was observed at least ten times. The J gene is TRBJ2-1, the V gene TRBV7-2; D is perhaps TRBD2 (6 bases). Germline V gives CDR1 SGHTA, CDR2 FQGNSA. The CDR3 has 14 amino acids. The germline V and J ends were trimmed by 3 bases and 6 bases, with 12 bases remaining between them. The CDR3 DNA reads as TGTGCCAGCAGCTTCCCCGGGGGTGGCAATGAGCAGTTCTTC. Translation: CASSFPGGGNEQFF.

Turning to this clonotype: A much larger clone lies one base from this, so it may be a read error. This chain uses TRBV7-6 with TRBJ2-5; 8 nucleotides line up with TRBD1. The CDR3 is made up of 14 amino acids. Germline assignment: CDR1 SGHVS and CDR2 FNYEAQ. The CDR3: CASSLRTGNETQNF. Written as DNA, the CDR3 is TGTGCCAGCAGCTTAAGGACAGGGAATGAGACCCAGAACTTC.

A word on this clonotype: A junction end diverges from the germline sequence, so it may reflect a read error. This chain joins TRBV5-6 and TRBJ2-5; 8 nucleotides align to TRBD2. The CDR3 totals 13 residues. Germline CDR1 reads SGHDT; CDR2 reads YYEEEE. In DNA, the CDR3 is TGTGCCAACAGCTCGGGACTAGAGGACCCCCGGTACTTC. It specifies CANSSGLEDPRYF.

This clonotype was seen only a few times. The chain recombines TRBV12-5 with TRBJ1-1; D remains ambiguous. CDR1 is LGHNT and CDR2 is FRNRAP in the germline V gene. The CDR3 is 17 amino acids. The V and J ends lost 1 base and 0 bases respectively, with 15 bases between them. The CDR3 DNA reads as TGTGCTAGTGGTTTGGCGTCGGACGCGTCAATGAACACTGAAGCTTTCTTT. It yields the protein CASGLASDASMNTEAFF.

This clonotype was seen a handful of times. The gene calls are TRBV6-5 and TRBJ2-2; D could derive from TRBD1 or TRBD2 (5 bases each). The germline V gene encodes CDR1 MNHEY and CDR2 SVGAGI. Trimming removed 2 bases from V and 4 bases from J, with 11 bases in between. There are 15 residues in the CDR3. The CDR3 nucleotides read TGTGCCAGCAGTTACGGGGGATTAAGCACCGGGGAGCTGTTTTTT. This encodes CASSYGGLSTGELFF.

In its sample, this clonotype was seen a few times. The J gene is TRBJ2-5, the V gene TRBV28; D is uncertain. The CDR3 loop spans 22 amino acids. The germline V gene encodes CDR1 MDHEN and CDR2 SYDVKM. The V and J ends lost 3 bases and 2 bases respectively, with 34 bases between them. The CDR3 DNA sequence: TGTGCCAGCAGTTTCGGCGTCCCACTAATGCAGGCAAACCTTTACACACAAGAGACCCAGTACTTC. It translates to CASSFGVPLMQANLYTQETQYF.

Remarks on this clonotype: Germline and junction disagree at one end, which may indicate a read error. The V call is TRBV11-1, the J call TRBJ2-1; the match to TRBD1 covers 11 bases. This CDR3 region has 16 residues. Germline CDR1 and CDR2: SGHAT and FQDESV (reference sequence). For the CDR3, the DNA is TGTACCAGCAGCTCCACAGGACAGGGGGCGTACAATGAGCAGTTCTTC. This sequence encodes CTSSSTGQGAYNEQFF.

This clonotype was picked up many times. V usage is TRBV7-6 and J usage is TRBJ2-2, with 9 bases identical to TRBD1. Trimming cost V 4 bases and J 7 bases; bases outside gene matches: 4. CDR3 length: 14 residues. The germline V gene has CDR1 SGHVS and CDR2 FNYEAQ. The CDR3: CASSWTGDNGELFF. As DNA, the CDR3 is TGTGCCAGCAGCTGGACAGGGGATAACGGGGAGCTGTTTTTT.

This clonotype was recorded a few times. The V and J genes are TRBV7-9 and TRBJ1-1, with D possibly TRBD1 on 5 matching bases. The CDR3 sequence is 16 residues long. V lost 8 bases, J lost 0 bases, and 19 bases lay in between. The germline V gene has CDR1 SEHNR and CDR2 FQNEAQ (reference sequence). The CDR3 reads CASLALGGSMNTEAFF. CDR3 bases: TGTGCCAGCCTGGCCTTGGGGGGTTCAATGAACACTGAAGCTTTCTTT. The full variable domain, in which reference TRBV7-9 and TRBJ1-1 provide the parts outside the CDR3, is DTGVSQNPRHKITKRGQNVTFRCDPISEHNRLYWYRQTLGQGPEFLTYFQNEAQLEKSRLLSDRFSAERPKGSFSTLEIQRTEQGDSAMYLCASLALGGSMNTEAFFGQGTRLTVV.

The chain employs TRBV29-1 and TRBJ2-2; D is perhaps TRBD1 (5 bases). Between the trimmed V and J ends, which lost 5 bases and 4 bases, there was a span of 20 bases. CDR3 size: 16 residues. CDR1 and CDR2 (germline): SQVTM, ANQGSEA. For the CDR3, the DNA is TGCAGCGTTATACCACTCCAGGGCCGCCTCACCGGGGAGCTGTTTTTT. It translates to CSVIPLQGRLTGELFF.

This clonotype was picked up many times. The CDR3 DNA reads as TGTGCCAGCAGCTTCACGGGACAGGGGGCGAGCACCGGGGAGCTGTTTTTT. Translated, it gives CASSFTGQGASTGELFF. This sequence joins TRBV11-2 and TRBJ2-2, with TRBD1 identical over 12 bases. J gave up 4 bases and V 3 bases, and 6 bases lay outside the gene matches. Germline CDR1 SGHAT, CDR2 FQNNGV. The CDR3 is made up of 17 amino acids.

The chain employs TRBV28 and TRBJ2-1; 8 positions match TRBD2. The V gene end was trimmed by 6 bases and the J gene end by 2 bases; junction bases not matched to a gene: 12. The CDR3 has 17 residues. Germline CDR1 is MDHEN and CDR2 is SYDVKM. CDR3 residues: CASSPPGLAAPYNEQFF. CDR3 bases: TGTGCCAGCAGCCCCCCCGGACTAGCCGCTCCCTACAATGAGCAGTTCTTC.

Many counts were recorded for this clonotype. The CDR3 reads CASRFAEGSRQGLFF. The CDR3 coding sequence is TGTGCCAGCCGATTCGCCGAGGGGAGCCGTCAAGGACTGTTTTTT. This chain uses TRBV6-1 with TRBJ1-4, with D tentatively TRBD1 (5 bases). Trimming cost V 8 bases and J 13 bases, with 26 bases left between them. This CDR3 comprises 15 residues. CDR1 is MNHNS and CDR2 is SASEGT in the germline V gene.